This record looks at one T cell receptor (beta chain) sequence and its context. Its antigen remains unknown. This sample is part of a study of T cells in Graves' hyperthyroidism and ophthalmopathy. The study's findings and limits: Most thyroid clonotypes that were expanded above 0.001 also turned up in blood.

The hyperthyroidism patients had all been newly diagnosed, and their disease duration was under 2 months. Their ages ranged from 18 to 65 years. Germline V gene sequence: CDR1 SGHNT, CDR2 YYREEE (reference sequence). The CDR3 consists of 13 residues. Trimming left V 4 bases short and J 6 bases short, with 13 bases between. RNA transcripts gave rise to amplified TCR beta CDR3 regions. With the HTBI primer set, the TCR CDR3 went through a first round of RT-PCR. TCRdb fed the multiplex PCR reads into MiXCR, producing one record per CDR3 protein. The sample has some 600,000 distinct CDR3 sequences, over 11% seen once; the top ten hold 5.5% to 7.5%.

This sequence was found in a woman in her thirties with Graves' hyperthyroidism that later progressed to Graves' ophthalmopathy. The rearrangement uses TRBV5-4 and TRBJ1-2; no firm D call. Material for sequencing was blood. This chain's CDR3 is CASSPLPLDGYTF. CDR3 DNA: TGTGCCAGCAGCCCACTCCCCCTGGATGGCTACACCTTC.